This TCR beta chain was captured by sequencing in a study of T cell responses to AZD1222 COVID-19 vaccine. The CDR3 sequence is 13 residues long. CDR1 and CDR2 from the germline V gene are KGHDR and SFDVKD. Trimming shortened V by 2 bases and J by 4 bases, and 8 bases separated the two germline ends. Assay: immunoSEQ multiplex PCR; the TCRdb copy retains only in-frame clones and omits some. The table records approximately 200,000 clones, 80% to 95% of them present only once. Notes on this clone: Its antigen remains unknown.

Findings of the study overall: Donors skewed white British and female; clonal diversity was possibly underestimated. Following two doses of AZD1222, Spike-specific TCR breadth and depth rose.

Here the sequenced sample was peripheral blood, taken 28 days after the second AZD1222 dose. This TCR was sampled from an adult who received the AZD1222 COVID-19 vaccine. V usage is TRBV24-1 and J usage is TRBJ2-7; D unclear. The CDR3, as DNA: TGTGCCACCAGTGATTCATTGGGTTACGAGCAGTACTTC. This sequence encodes CATSDSLGYEQYF.